This TCR beta chain appears in the sequencing data of a study of blood T cell repertoires in COVID-19. Germline V gene data show CDR1 as SGHAT and CDR2 as FQNNGV. This CDR3 contains 17 residues. Trimming at V came to 4 bases and at J to 0 bases, leaving 8 bases not matched to a gene. The count of this clone is one. Produced via immunoSEQ multiplex PCR; TCRdb's table is partial and in-frame only. The sample carries 430,000 or so clones, approximately 90% recorded once. This clonotype originated in a man younger than 30 with COVID-19, enrolled during active disease. The rearrangement joins TRBV11-2 to TRBJ1-4, with 7 bases matching TRBD1. Specimen: peripheral blood. The CDR3, as DNA: TGTGCCAGCAGCTGGGACAGAGCAACTGCAACTAATGAAAAACTGTTTTTT. It codes for CASSWDRATATNEKLFF.